The clone carrying this T cell receptor beta chain has only one observation. As yet, its antigen is unknown. CDR1 and CDR2 (germline): MNHEY, SVGAGI. The CDR3 consists of 14 residues. The germline V and J ends were trimmed by 9 bases and 0 bases, with 13 bases remaining between them. The data were produced by immunoSEQ multiplex PCR, yet TCRdb's version contains in-frame clones alone and is incomplete. The sample yields 200,000 to 250,000 clones, around 80% seen once. Separation from the roughly 690-subject first cohort characterized the approximately 120-subject validation cohort, to which the donors belonged. The sample comes from a study of cytomegalovirus exposure and HLA in healthy donors. Study-level results: The classifier was said to identify cytomegalovirus status with high specificity and sensitivity. The study flagged around 160 TCR beta chains as cytomegalovirus-associated.

The clonotype originates from a woman aged 25 to 39 in good health and CMV-seropositive. The chain carries TRBV6-5 and TRBJ2-3; perhaps TRBD2 as D (5 bases). The sample was PBMCs. The CDR3 reads CASESGSSTDTQYF. In nucleotides, the CDR3 is TGTGCCAGTGAGTCGGGGTCTAGCACAGATACGCAGTATTTT.